This T cell receptor beta chain derives from a study of blood T cell repertoires in COVID-19. About the study: Researchers got acute and convalescent COVID-19 samples from the United States, Italy and Spain.

Profiling relied on immunoSEQ multiplex PCR, and the TCRdb table lists in-frame clones only, not all of them. The sample lists roughly 160,000 clones; 70% to 90% were seen once. Germline V gene data show CDR1 as GTSNPN and CDR2 as SVGIG (reference sequence). Trimming cost V 2 bases and J 3 bases, with 8 bases left between them. This CDR3 is 14 amino acids long. The sequence was obtained from a young man with acute or convalescent COVID-19. Sequencing was carried out using peripheral blood. The chain is built from TRBV30 and TRBJ2-6, with D maybe TRBD2 (6 bases). The CDR3 sequence is CAWSKGGGANVLTF. CDR3 nucleotides: TGTGCCTGGAGTAAGGGAGGTGGGGCCAACGTCCTGACTTTC.